Following are 7 T cell receptor beta chains from one sample sequenced in a study of blood T cells in healthy people across ages. With a J-beta primer mix and a sample-barcoded 5' primer, a second PCR ran roughly 6 to 11 cycles. In TCRdb, the 5' RACE reads were re-called with MiXCR into one record per CDR3 protein. The sample carries about 1,400,000 distinct CDR3 sequences, about 43% recorded once. The source material was blood. The receptor source for this set is a young woman in good health.

In this sample, this clonotype turned up a few times. This rearrangement joins TRBV15 to TRBJ2-7; D gene uncertain. Germline V CDR1 and CDR2: LNHNV, YYDKDF (reference sequence). V dropped 3 bases and J dropped 5 bases, with 14 bases sitting between them. This CDR3 is built from 14 residues. The CDR3 region is CATSRAPNGDEQYF. Written as DNA, the CDR3 is TGTGCCACCAGCAGGGCCCCGAATGGAGACGAGCAGTACTTC.

The chain joins TRBV20-1 to TRBJ2-3, with TRBD2 identical over 8 bases. V dropped 1 base and J dropped 1; count of bases not matched to a gene: 1. CDR1 is DFQATT and CDR2 is SNEGSKA in the germline V gene (reference sequence). The CDR3 covers 14 residues. The CDR3 DNA reads as TGCAGTGCTAGAGTGCGGGGGGGCACAGATACGCAGTATTTT. It specifies CSARVRGGTDTQYF.

The chain carries TRBV29-1 and TRBJ1-2; D gene unclear. The CDR3 length is 13 residues. V lost 1 base and J lost 3, with 9 bases in between. The germline V gene has CDR1 SQVTM and CDR2 ANQGSEA. In DNA form, the CDR3 reads TGCAGCGTTGAAGGCAGTAACGACTATGGCTACACCTTC. Encoded protein: CSVEGSNDYGYTF.

There are a few counts of this clonotype. The chain links TRBV7-2 to TRBJ2-3; 8 positions match TRBD2. V lost 5 bases and J lost 2; bases outside the gene matches: 6. Germline assignment: CDR1 SGHTA and CDR2 FQGNSA. This CDR3 spans 15 amino acids. Here the CDR3 reads CASSPLAETTDTQYF. CDR3 sequence (DNA): TGTGCCAGCAGCCCACTAGCGGAGACCACAGATACGCAGTATTTT. Drawing the rest from reference TRBV7-2 and TRBJ2-3, the complete variable domain is GAGVSQSPSNKVTEKGKDVELRCDPISGHTALYWYRQSLGQGLEFLIYFQGNSAPDKSGLPSDRFSAERTGGSVSTLTIQRTQQEDSAVYLCASSPLAETTDTQYFGPGTRLTVL.

This chain uses TRBV7-3 with TRBJ2-1; maybe TRBD2 (6 bases). The CDR3 sequence is 18 residues long. The V end was cut by 1 base, the J end by 3 bases, with 19 bases between. The germline CDR1 and CDR2 sequences are SGHTA and FQGTGA. As DNA, the CDR3 is TGTGCCAGCAGCTTAAACGGGGGACCAGACAGCCACTACAATGAGCAGTTCTTC. Translated, it gives CASSLNGGPDSHYNEQFF.

The table lists this clonotype with a few counts. The chain employs TRBV12-3 or TRBV12-4 and TRBJ1-5; D remains unclear. There are 13 residues in the CDR3. V was trimmed by 3 bases and J by 7 bases, leaving 10 bases between them. CDR3 nucleotides: TGTGCCAGCAGTTTCGACAAGGTACAGCCCCAGCATTTT. Its translation: CASSFDKVQPQHF.

V and J are TRBV10-3 and TRBJ1-2; D uncertain. CDR3 size: 12 residues. V was pared by 5 bases and J by 3 bases, with 7 bases between. Germline CDR1 is ENHRY and CDR2 is SYGVKD. In DNA, the CDR3 is TGTGCCATCAGTACGGGGTACTATGGCTACACCTTC. Protein sequence: CAISTGYYGYTF.